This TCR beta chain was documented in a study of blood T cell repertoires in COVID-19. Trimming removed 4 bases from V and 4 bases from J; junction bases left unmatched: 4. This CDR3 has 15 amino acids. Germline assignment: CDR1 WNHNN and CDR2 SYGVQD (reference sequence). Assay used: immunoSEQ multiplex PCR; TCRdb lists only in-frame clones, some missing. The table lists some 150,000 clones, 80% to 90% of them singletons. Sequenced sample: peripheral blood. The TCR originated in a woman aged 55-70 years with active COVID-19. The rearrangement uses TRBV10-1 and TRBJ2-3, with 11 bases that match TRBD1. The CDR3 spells CASSGMGQGADTQYF. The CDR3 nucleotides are TGCGCCAGCAGTGGGATGGGACAGGGGGCAGATACGCAGTATTTT.